This T cell receptor beta chain derives from a study of OX40 agonist ivuxolimab in advanced cancers. Trimming left V 5 bases short and J 0 bases short, with 4 bases between. The CDR3 runs 12 residues. Per germline, CDR1 MNHNY and CDR2 SVGAGI (reference sequence). Libraries were prepared by immunoSEQ multiplex PCR; TCRdb keeps only in-frame clonotypes and omits some of them. Altogether 15,000 to 20,000 clones are present, 70% to 90% being singletons, with the ten largest covering less than 70%. The clonotype comes from an adult with an advanced solid tumor such as melanoma, head and neck, liver or kidney cancer. The chain links TRBV6-6 to TRBJ2-5; the D is unclear. This sample comprised CD4+ or CD8+ T cells sorted from blood, obtained in a trial of the OX40 agonist ivuxolimab. The CDR3 reads CASSTYQETQYF. For the CDR3, the DNA is TGTGCCAGCAGTACGTACCAAGAGACCCAGTACTTC.